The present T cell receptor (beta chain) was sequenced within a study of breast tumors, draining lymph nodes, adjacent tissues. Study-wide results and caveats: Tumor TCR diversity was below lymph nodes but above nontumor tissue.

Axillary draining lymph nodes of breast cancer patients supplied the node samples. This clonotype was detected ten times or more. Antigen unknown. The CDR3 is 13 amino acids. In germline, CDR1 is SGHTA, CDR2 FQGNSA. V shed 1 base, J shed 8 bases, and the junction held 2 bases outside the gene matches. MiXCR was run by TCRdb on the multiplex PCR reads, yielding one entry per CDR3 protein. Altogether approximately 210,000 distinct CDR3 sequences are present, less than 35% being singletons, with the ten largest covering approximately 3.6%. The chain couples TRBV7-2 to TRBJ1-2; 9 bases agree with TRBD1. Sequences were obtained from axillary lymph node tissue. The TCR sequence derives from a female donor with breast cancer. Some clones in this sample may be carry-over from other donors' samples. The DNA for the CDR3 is TGTGCCAGCAGCTTAGGACAGGGGGGCGGCTACACCTTC. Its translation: CASSLGQGGGYTF.